The 17 T cell receptor beta chains below come from one sample, sequenced in a study of control samples from healthy donors and cancer patients. This table comes from immunoSEQ multiplex PCR, and its TCRdb copy is limited to in-frame clones, with some not included. The sample lists 90,000 to 150,000 clones, roughly 88% occurring once. Sequenced input: blood. The origin of the receptors is a man aged 35-49 years in good health.

The genes are TRBV4-1 and TRBJ2-4, with unresolved D. The CDR3 loop spans 15 amino acids. Germline V gene lookup returns CDR1 MGHRA and CDR2 YSYEKL. V lost 1 base and J lost 8, with 15 bases in between. The CDR3 sequence: CASSQVVAGRDIQYF. The CDR3 DNA reads as TGCGCCAGCAGCCAAGTTGTGGCAGGCCGGGACATTCAGTACTTC.

The V call is TRBV6-2 or TRBV6-3, the J call TRBJ2-7; tentatively, D is TRBD2 (5 bases). From germline, CDR1 is MNHEY and CDR2 SVGEGT. The V end lost 0 bases, the J end lost 7 bases, and 10 bases lay between the germline ends. The CDR3 spans 13 residues. In DNA, the CDR3 is TGTGCCAGCAGTTACTCGTTGAGGGATGAGCAGTACTTC. Translating gives CASSYSLRDEQYF.

This chain uses TRBV6-5 with TRBJ1-2; unclear D gene. The CDR3 totals 15 residues. CDR1 is MNHEY and CDR2 is SVGAGI in the germline V gene. Trimming pared 0 bases from V and 2 bases from J, leaving 10 bases between. The DNA of the CDR3 is TGTGCCAGCAGTTACTCGTTGGGCAGGAACTATGGCTACACCTTC. It encodes CASSYSLGRNYGYTF.

The chain is built from TRBV5-6 and TRBJ1-1; no reliable D call. Germline V gene sequence: CDR1 SGHDT, CDR2 YYEEEE. Deletions cut 1 base from V and 7 bases from J, with 14 bases between. CDR3 length equals 14 residues. The CDR3 loop reads CASSLFNQPLEAFF. The DNA of the CDR3 is TGTGCCAGCAGCTTGTTTAACCAGCCCCTTGAAGCTTTCTTT.

The chain links TRBV18 to TRBJ1-1, with no clear D. The germline gives CDR1 KGHSH, CDR2 LQKENI. V dropped 2 bases and J dropped 0 bases, with 16 bases sitting between them. This CDR3 is built from 17 residues. CDR3 residues: CASSPSPTRRMNTEAFF. The CDR3, as DNA: TGTGCCAGCTCACCAAGCCCAACCAGACGCATGAACACTGAAGCTTTCTTT. Using reference TRBV18 and TRBJ1-1 for the parts outside the CDR3, the full variable domain is NAGVMQNPRHLVRRRGQEARLRCSPMKGHSHVYWYRQLPEEGLKFMVYLQKENIIDESGMPKERFSAEFPKEGPSILRIQQVVRGDSAAYFCASSPSPTRRMNTEAFFGQGTRLTVV.

The chain is built from TRBV19 and TRBJ2-7; 8 nucleotides line up with TRBD1. Germline CDR1 and CDR2: LNHDA and SQIVND (reference sequence). V was clipped by 8 bases and J by 0 bases; unmatched bases: 9. The CDR3 is 15 residues long. In DNA form, the CDR3 reads TGTGCCAGTCGATCCGGGACAGGCCCCTCCTACGAGCAGTACTTC. Translating it yields CASRSGTGPSYEQYF. The entire variable domain, with the rest obtained from reference TRBV19 and TRBJ2-7, is as follows: DGGITQSPKYLFRKEGQNVTLSCEQNLNHDAMYWYRQDPGQGLRLIYYSQIVNDFQKGDIAEGYSVSREKKESFPLTVTSAQKNPTAFYLCASRSGTGPSYEQYFGPGTRLTVT.

V usage is TRBV18 and J usage is TRBJ1-2; 10 bases map to TRBD1. In germline, CDR1 is KGHSH, CDR2 LQKENI. The CDR3 spans 15 residues. V was clipped by 3 bases and J by 3 bases; unmatched bases: 4. The CDR3 DNA reads as TGTGCCAGCTCACCGACAGGGGGCGCGGACTATGGCTACACCTTC. It is translated as CASSPTGGADYGYTF.

This chain uses TRBV6-2 or TRBV6-3 with TRBJ2-7, with 13 nucleotides matching TRBD2. This CDR3 region has 16 residues. Germline CDR1 MNHEY, CDR2 SVGEGT. V trimming: 6 bases; J trimming: 11 bases; junction bases outside the gene matches: 16. The CDR3 region is CASSTGTSGVLLFEYF. CDR3 nucleotides: TGTGCCAGCAGCACCGGGACTAGCGGGGTGCTTCTTTTTGAGTACTTC.

The V and J genes are TRBV10-3 and TRBJ1-1; no definite D call. There are 14 residues in the CDR3. Trimming shortened V by 6 bases and J by 8 bases, and 19 bases separated the two germline ends. Germline values: CDR1 ENHRY, CDR2 SYGVKD. The CDR3 spells CAIRAEMGYAEAFF. DNA for the CDR3: TGTGCCATCAGGGCCGAGATGGGATACGCCGAAGCTTTCTTT.

The sample holds one count of this clone. This rearrangement joins TRBV30 to TRBJ2-6; TRBD1 agrees at 8 bases. J lost 4 bases, V lost 3 bases, and 8 bases had no gene match. The CDR3 contains 16 residues. Germline values: CDR1 GTSNPN, CDR2 SVGIG (reference sequence). DNA for the CDR3: TGTGCCTGGAGCCCCCGGACAGGGCCCGGGGCCAACGTCCTGACTTTC. Translation: CAWSPRTGPGANVLTF. Together with reference TRBV30 and TRBJ2-6, the CDR3 gives the full variable domain: SQTIHQWPATLVQPVGSPLSLECTVEGTSNPNLYWYRQAAGRGLQLLFYSVGIGQISSEVPQNLSASRPQDRQFILSSKKLLLSDSGFYLCAWSPRTGPGANVLTFGAGSRLTVL.

The J gene is TRBJ1-4, the V gene TRBV25-1, with unresolved D. Germline assignment: CDR1 MGHDK and CDR2 SYGVNS. The length of the CDR3 is 14 residues. V lost 3 bases and J lost 8, with 13 bases in between. CDR3 protein: CASSDVGGNEKLFF. The CDR3 DNA follows: TGTGCCAGCAGTGACGTGGGCGGAAACGAAAAACTGTTTTTT. Drawing the rest from reference TRBV25-1 and TRBJ1-4, the complete variable domain is EADIYQTPRYLVIGTGKKITLECSQTMGHDKMYWYQQDPGMELHLIHYSYGVNSTEKGDLSSESTVSRIRTEHFPLTLESARPSHTSQYLCASSDVGGNEKLFFGSGTQLSVL.

This clone was seen more than once but under ten times. The rearrangement uses TRBV30 and TRBJ1-4; 9 bases fit TRBD1. CDR1 GTSNPN and CDR2 SVGIG come from the germline V gene (reference sequence). This CDR3 has 11 amino acids. J lost 13 bases, V lost 3 bases, and 3 bases had no gene match. CDR3 protein: CAWRTTGGLFF. The CDR3 region has the DNA TGTGCCTGGAGAACGACAGGGGGACTGTTTTTT. Full variable domain (missing parts from reference TRBV30 and TRBJ1-4): SQTIHQWPATLVQPVGSPLSLECTVEGTSNPNLYWYRQAAGRGLQLLFYSVGIGQISSEVPQNLSASRPQDRQFILSSKKLLLSDSGFYLCAWRTTGGLFFGSGTQLSVL.

V and J are TRBV6-5 and TRBJ1-3; D is perhaps TRBD1 (6 bases). The germline V gene encodes CDR1 MNHEY and CDR2 SVGAGI. This CDR3 has 16 residues. V was cut by 2 bases and J by 5 bases, with 16 bases left in between. In nucleotides, the CDR3 is TGTGCCAGCAGTTACGGTCGAAGGGGGGAGAGAAACACCATATATTTT. Translated: CASSYGRRGERNTIYF.

V usage is TRBV7-2 and J usage is TRBJ2-1; 16 bases align to TRBD2. Trimming cost V 0 bases and J 5 bases; bases outside gene matches: 10. Germline V CDR1 and CDR2: SGHTA, FQGNSA. The CDR3 covers 20 residues. The CDR3 loop is CASSLAMGLAGGPLNNEQFF. In nucleotides, the CDR3 is TGTGCCAGCAGCTTAGCTATGGGACTAGCGGGGGGGCCTTTGAACAATGAGCAGTTCTTC.

This chain uses TRBV12-3 or TRBV12-4 with TRBJ1-2; D is unclear. Trimming took 3 bases from V and 8 from J, leaving 13 bases between them. This CDR3 contains 13 residues. The CDR3 sequence is CASSFQRYGGYTF. The DNA for the CDR3 is TGTGCCAGCAGTTTCCAGCGGTATGGGGGCTACACCTTC.

The chain couples TRBV30 to TRBJ1-1, with D uncertain. In germline, CDR1 is GTSNPN, CDR2 SVGIG (reference sequence). The CDR3 loop spans 15 amino acids. The germline V and J ends were trimmed by 0 bases and 8 bases, with 19 bases remaining between them. CDR3 amino acids: CAWSVQMGWTSEAFF. CDR3 in DNA: TGTGCCTGGAGTGTTCAAATGGGGTGGACTTCCGAAGCTTTCTTT.

The chain couples TRBV18 to TRBJ1-2; the D gene is possibly TRBD1 (6 bases). Germline V gene data show CDR1 as KGHSH and CDR2 as LQKENI. This CDR3 is built from 15 residues. Trimming took off 5 bases at V and 4 bases at J, with 17 bases between the two ends. CDR3 DNA: TGTGCCAGCTCATCGCAGGTACAGGGCGGCTATGGCTACACCTTC. Its protein is CASSSQVQGGYGYTF.